The clone carrying this T cell receptor beta chain was counted at least ten times. CDR1 and CDR2 (germline): SGHTA, FQGNSA. The trim removed 3 bases at V and 7 bases at J, leaving 5 bases unmatched. This CDR3 has 15 amino acids. Each CDR3 protein is one row after TCRdb ran MiXCR on the RT-PCR reads. This sample has approximately 720,000 distinct CDR3 sequences, with 12% to 15% found just once. The rearrangement joins TRBV7-2 to TRBJ2-7; 14 nucleotides line up with TRBD2. The specimen was memory CD4+ T cells from blood. This clonotype originated in a female donor in good health, serving as a healthy control. The CDR3 sequence: CASSLGLAGAFEQYF. DNA for the CDR3: TGTGCCAGCAGCTTGGGACTAGCGGGAGCGTTTGAGCAGTACTTC.